The T cell receptor (beta chain) under discussion was sequenced for a study of blood T cells in healthy people across ages. Only one count was recorded for this clonotype. Using a J-beta primer mix together with a sample-barcoded 5' primer, a second PCR was run for roughly 6 to 12 cycles. TCRdb analysed the 5' RACE reads with MiXCR anew, one entry per CDR3 protein. The table has fewer than 2,000,000 distinct CDR3 sequences, 39% seen once; the top ten hold under 30%. V lost 3 bases, J lost 12 bases, and 9 bases stayed unmatched. The CDR3 contains 14 residues. Germline V gene lookup returns CDR1 SGHTA and CDR2 FQGNSA.

The V gene is TRBV7-2, the J gene TRBJ2-1, with 9 bases identical to TRBD2. The sequence was collected from a human donor in good health. The sample taken for sequencing was blood. In DNA form, the CDR3 reads TGTGCCAGCAGCTTCCGTCTAGCGGGGATTGGGCAGTTCTTC. This encodes CASSFRLAGIGQFF.